The clone carrying this T cell receptor (beta chain) occurred once. This entry comes from a study of blood T cell repertoires in COVID-19. Looking at the study overall: The analysed material was cDNA or gDNA that came from T cells, B-cell-depleted T cells, or PBMCs.

Under the authors' procedure: Amplified reference gene primers provided the basis for estimating nucleated cell counts. Libraries were prepared by immunoSEQ multiplex PCR; TCRdb keeps only in-frame clonotypes and omits some of them. That table gives V, J and clone size, and the DNA gave D and trimming. The table has about 120,000 clones, 82% seen once. The CDR3 runs 14 residues. CDR1 and CDR2 (germline): SGHAT, FQNNGV. Between the trimmed V and J ends, which lost 1 base and 6 bases, there was a span of 7 bases. The rearrangement joins TRBV11-2 to TRBJ2-6; D possibly corresponds to TRBD1 (5 bases). The sequenced material came from peripheral blood. The TCR sequence derives from a human donor in a cohort sampled during active COVID-19. The CDR3 region is CASSLVGQANVLTF. DNA for the CDR3: TGTGCCAGCAGCTTAGTGGGGCAGGCCAACGTCCTGACTTTC.